Below, one TCR beta chain is given with its context. The data were taken from a study of blood T cell repertoires in COVID-19. The method was immunoSEQ multiplex PCR; TCRdb's version includes in-frame clones alone and lacks a portion of them. Of a few hundred thousand clones in the sample, roughly 87% were seen once. The sample taken for sequencing was PBMCs or T cells enriched from blood (not recorded which). The clonotype was recovered from a woman younger than 35 who had recovered from COVID-19.

CDR3: CASSSAFYEQYF. As DNA, the CDR3 is TGTGCCAGCAGTTCCGCGTTCTACGAGCAGTACTTC. The chain combines TRBV28 with TRBJ2-7; unclear D gene. V gave up 4 bases and J gave up 3 bases, with 7 bases separating them. Germline V gives CDR1 MDHEN, CDR2 SYDVKM. The CDR3 length is 12 residues.